One and the same sample provided the 13 T cell receptor beta chains below, sequenced in a study of identical twins. TCRdb independently ran MiXCR on the 5' RACE reads; one entry per CDR3 protein. The sample yields roughly 480,000 distinct CDR3 sequences, roughly a quarter seen once. These same records also appear under a second study, on T cells expressing NK-cell markers.

The sample was CD4+ T cells sorted from blood. The receptors were gathered from a woman in her late teens or twenties in good health.

The chain employs TRBV5-1 and TRBJ2-2; 9 bases map to TRBD2. V lost 4 bases and J lost 3; bases outside the gene matches: 7. The CDR3 covers 16 residues. CDR1 is SGHRS, CDR2 YFSETQ, per germline. The CDR3 DNA follows: TGCGCCAGCAGCAAAATGGGACTAGCTTACACCGGGGAGCTGTTTTTT. Residues: CASSKMGLAYTGELFF.

The chain links TRBV29-1 to TRBJ2-7, with D uncertain. CDR1 and CDR2 from the germline V gene are SQVTM and ANQGSEA. Trimming took off 7 bases at V and 2 bases at J, with 12 bases between the two ends. CDR3 length: 12 amino acids. The CDR3 here is CSAYYGPYEQYF. The CDR3 DNA sequence: TGCAGCGCCTACTATGGCCCCTACGAGCAGTACTTC.

This clonotype was seen a handful of times. The rearrangement links TRBV7-2 to TRBJ2-7; D possibly corresponds to TRBD2 (5 bases). Trimming removed 1 base from V and 4 bases from J, with 8 bases in between. The CDR3 extends over 13 amino acids. The germline gives CDR1 SGHTA, CDR2 FQGNSA. CDR3 in amino acids: CASSLEEGYEQYF. The CDR3 bases are TGTGCCAGCAGCTTAGAAGAGGGTTACGAGCAGTACTTC.

A few counts support this clonotype. V and J are TRBV9 and TRBJ2-1; 11 nucleotides align to TRBD2. This CDR3 comprises 15 residues. CDR1 SGDLS and CDR2 YYNGEE come from the germline V gene. Trimming cost V 4 bases and J 9 bases; bases outside gene matches: 9. The CDR3 bases are TGTGCCAGCAGCCTCCTGACTAGCGGGATAGGTGAGCAGTTCTTC. Translation gives CASSLLTSGIGEQFF. The complete variable domain, with remaining parts taken from reference TRBV9 and TRBJ2-1, reads DSGVTQTPKHLITATGQRVTLRCSPRSGDLSVYWYQQSLDQGLQFLIQYYNGEERAKGNILERFSAQQFPDLHSELNLSSLELGDSALYFCASSLLTSGIGEQFFGPGTRLTVL.

Only a few counts were recorded for this clonotype. CDR3 nucleotide sequence: TGCAGTGCTCGTTGGACTGGCGGTGACGCTGAAGCTTTCTTT. It translates to CSARWTGGDAEAFF. The chain couples TRBV20-1 to TRBJ1-1; D uncertain. V lost 5 bases, J lost 6 bases, and 19 bases lay in between. CDR1 is DFQATT, CDR2 SNEGSKA, per germline (reference sequence). CDR3 size: 14 residues.

V usage is TRBV29-1 and J usage is TRBJ2-5; 11 nucleotides match TRBD2. CDR3 length equals 13 residues. V was pared by 5 bases and J by 5 bases, with 4 bases of the junction left unmatched. In germline, CDR1 is SQVTM, CDR2 ANQGSEA. CDR3 protein: CSVQLAGAETQYF. DNA for the CDR3: TGCAGCGTTCAACTAGCGGGGGCTGAGACCCAGTACTTC.

This clonotype was found a few times. This sequence joins TRBV11-2 and TRBJ2-5; D is unresolved. The ends were cut back, 5 bases at V and 5 bases at J, with 15 bases in the middle. The CDR3 contains 14 residues. Per the germline V gene, CDR1 is SGHAT and CDR2 is FQNNGV. The CDR3 region has the DNA TGTGCCAGCAGCCCCCCGACATTGAGGGAGACCCAGTACTTC. Amino acid sequence: CASSPPTLRETQYF.

This clonotype was recorded a few times. This CDR3 is CASKGPGQSKPSYEQYF. The CDR3 region has the DNA TGCGCCAGCAAGGGGCCGGGCCAATCCAAGCCGTCCTACGAGCAGTACTTC. The V and J genes are TRBV5-1 and TRBJ2-7; possibly TRBD1 for D (5 bases). The germline V and J ends were trimmed by 6 bases and 1 base, with 23 bases remaining between them. CDR3 length: 17 amino acids. Germline assignment: CDR1 SGHRS and CDR2 YFSETQ.

The rearrangement links TRBV28 to TRBJ2-5, with TRBD2 as a possible D gene (6 bases). This CDR3 contains 11 residues. Germline loops: CDR1 MDHEN, CDR2 SYDVKM. The V end lost 10 bases, the J end lost 1 base, and 7 bases lay between the germline ends. The CDR3 DNA is TGTGCCACTAGCGTCCAAGAGACCCAGTACTTC. Residues: CATSVQETQYF.

The rearrangement uses TRBV14 and TRBJ2-1, with 12 bases matching TRBD2. Germline V gene lookup returns CDR1 SGHDN and CDR2 FVKESK. The CDR3 runs to 17 residues. V trimming: 6 bases; J trimming: 4 bases; junction bases outside the gene matches: 10. In DNA form, the CDR3 reads TGTGCCAGCAGTCCTTCAGGGACTAGCGGGCTATACAATGAGCAGTTCTTC. It is translated as CASSPSGTSGLYNEQFF.

This rearrangement joins TRBV7-9 to TRBJ2-5; D perhaps matches TRBD2 (6 bases). Germline lookup yields CDR1 SEHNR and CDR2 FQNEAQ (reference sequence). This CDR3 comprises 14 residues. With 5 bases removed from V and 4 bases from J, the gap between germline ends came to 14 bases. CDR3 residues: CASSLSAGGETQYF. The CDR3 DNA reads as TGTGCCAGCAGCCTCTCAGCGGGCGGAGAGACCCAGTACTTC.

The rearrangement links TRBV5-1 to TRBJ1-1; 7 bases align to TRBD1. Germline CDR1 and CDR2: SGHRS and YFSETQ. This CDR3 contains 13 residues. V lost 3 bases and J lost 4; bases outside the gene matches: 3. The CDR3 DNA reads TGCGCCAGCAGCTCGACAGGGTTCACTGAAGCTTTCTTT. Amino acid sequence: CASSSTGFTEAFF. Combining the CDR3 with reference TRBV5-1 and TRBJ1-1 gives the whole variable domain KAGVTQTPRYLIKTRGQQVTLSCSPISGHRSVSWYQQTPGQGLQFLFEYFSETQRNKGNFPGRFSGRQFSNSRSEMNVSTLELGDSALYLCASSSTGFTEAFFGQGTRLTVV.

The rearrangement uses TRBV7-9 and TRBJ2-2, with unresolved D. Trimming removed 2 bases at V and 5 bases at J, with 12 bases between. This CDR3 spans 15 amino acids. The germline V gene has CDR1 SEHNR and CDR2 FQNEAQ (reference sequence). Written as DNA, the CDR3 is TGTGCCAGCAGCTTACCTAACGTGCGGACCGGGGAGCTGTTTTTT. Translating gives CASSLPNVRTGELFF.